The rows below give T cell receptor beta chains drawn from one sample of a study of technical replicates of blood from several donors. Libraries were prepared by immunoSEQ multiplex PCR; TCRdb keeps only in-frame clonotypes and omits some of them. Here the sample spans 80,000 to 95,000 clones, about 92% being singletons. Sample: T cells isolated from PBMCs. These receptors all come from a human donor in good health. CDR3s include the opening cysteine and the closing phenylalanine or tryptophan. D genes are given only for firm matches. Clone size is given for some rows only: seen once, a few or many times, or a class if the clone is expanded.

j_call v_call d_call clone_size cdr3_nt cdr3_aa
TRBJ2-3 TRBV4-1 TRBD1 - TGCGCCAGCAGCCAAGGCTTGCGCTTGCGAGACAGGGGGTCCCCAGATACGCAGTATTTT CASSQGLRLRDRGSPDTQYF
TRBJ2-1 TRBV7-9 TRBD2 once TGTGCCAGCAGCCTCAGAACCGGGACTAGCGGGAGCGATGAGCAGTTCTTC CASSLRTGTSGSDEQFF
TRBJ1-4 TRBV11-1 - - TGTGCCAGCAGCCTCACCCAGGGCAACGAAAAACTGTTTTTT CASSLTQGNEKLFF
TRBJ2-2 TRBV6-4 TRBD2 - TGTGCCAGGGGACTAGCGGGGGGGCCATACGGGGAGCTGTTTTTT CARGLAGGPYGELFF
TRBJ2-3 TRBV5-4 - - TGTGCCAGCAGCTTGTCTTCCAGGGGAGGCACAGATACGCAGTATTTT CASSLSSRGGTDTQYF
TRBJ2-3 TRBV7-9 TRBD2 - TGTGCCAGCAGCCGGCTAGCGGGACACACAGATACGCAGTATTTT CASSRLAGHTDTQYF
TRBJ1-2 TRBV27 TRBD1 - TGTGCCAGCTCTAGACAGGGCAGTTGGGGTGGCTACACCTTC CASSRQGSWGGYTF
TRBJ1-3 TRBV15 - once TGTGCCACCAGCAGAGAGGGGGGTTCTGGAAACACCATATATTTT CATSREGGSGNTIYF
TRBJ2-7 TRBV6-5 TRBD1 - TGTGCCAGCAGTTTTGACAGGGGGTTGGGCGAGCAGTACTTC CASSFDRGLGEQYF
TRBJ2-1 TRBV11-2 TRBD2 - TGTGCCAGCAGCTTAGGGGGACTAGAAATGAACGACAATGAGCAGTTCTTC CASSLGGLEMNDNEQFF
TRBJ2-7 TRBV6-6 TRBD1 once TGTGCCAGCAGCCCCGGACAGGGGATCGACGAGCAGTACTTC CASSPGQGIDEQYF
TRBJ2-3 TRBV12-5 TRBD1 - TGTGCTAGTGGTTTAGGGGGCCCGGCCCGGGATACGCAGTATTTT CASGLGGPARDTQYF
TRBJ1-1 TRBV7-9 TRBD1 - TGTGCCAGCAGCCCGGGCAGAGGGACAGGGGTTGCGGGAACTGAAGCTTTCTTT CASSPGRGTGVAGTEAFF
TRBJ1-5 TRBV6-1 - - TGTGCCAGCAGCGAACAGCAGGGGAGGGATCAGCCCCAGCATTTT CASSEQQGRDQPQHF
TRBJ2-5 TRBV9 TRBD1 - TGTGCCAGCAGCGTAAAGGACAGGGATTACTTCTGGACCCAGTACTTC CASSVKDRDYFWTQYF
TRBJ2-1 TRBV9 - - TGTGCCAGCAGCGTATGGGCAGCCTATCCTAATGAGCAGTTCTTC CASSVWAAYPNEQFF
TRBJ1-2 TRBV9 TRBD1 few TGTGCCAGCAGCGTAGCGGAAAGAGGGGTACAGGGGGGCTACACCTTC CASSVAERGVQGGYTF
TRBJ2-1 TRBV6-4 TRBD2 - TGTGCCAGCAGCCTTAGCGGGGGGGCCGGCAATGAGCAGTTCTTC CASSLSGGAGNEQFF
TRBJ1-2 TRBV15 - - TGTGCCACCAGCAGAGCTCTGCCGGGCAACACAAGGGGTGGCTACACCTTC CATSRALPGNTRGGYTF
TRBJ2-7 TRBV5-4 TRBD2 - TGTGCCAGCAGCTTGTCTAGCGGGGGAGGAGGGATGTACGAGCAGTACTTC CASSLSSGGGGMYEQYF
TRBJ1-1 TRBV11-2 - - TGTGCCAGCAGCTTAGTCCCTAGGAACACTGAAGCTTTCTTT CASSLVPRNTEAFF
TRBJ1-2 TRBV28 TRBD1 - TGTGCCAGCAGAAAGGCAGGGGGCGCGGGCTACACCTTC CASRKAGGAGYTF